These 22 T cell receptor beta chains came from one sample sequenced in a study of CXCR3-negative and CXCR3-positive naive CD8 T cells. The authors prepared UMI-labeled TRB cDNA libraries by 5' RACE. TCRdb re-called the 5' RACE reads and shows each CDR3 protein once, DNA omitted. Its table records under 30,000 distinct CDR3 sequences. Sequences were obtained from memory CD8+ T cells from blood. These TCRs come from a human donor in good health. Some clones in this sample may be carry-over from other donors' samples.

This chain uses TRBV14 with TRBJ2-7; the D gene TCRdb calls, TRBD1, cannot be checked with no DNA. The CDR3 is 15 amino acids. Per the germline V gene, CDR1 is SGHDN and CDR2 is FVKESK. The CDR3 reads CASSSGRGNVYEQYF.

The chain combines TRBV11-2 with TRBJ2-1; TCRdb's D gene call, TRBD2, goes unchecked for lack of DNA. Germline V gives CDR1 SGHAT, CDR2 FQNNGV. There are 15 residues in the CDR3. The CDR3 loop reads CASSTLAGGWDEQFF.

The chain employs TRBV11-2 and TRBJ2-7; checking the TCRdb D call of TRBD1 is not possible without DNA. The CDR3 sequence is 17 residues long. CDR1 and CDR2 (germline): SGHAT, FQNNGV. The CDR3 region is CASSFRAWPGIPYEQYF.

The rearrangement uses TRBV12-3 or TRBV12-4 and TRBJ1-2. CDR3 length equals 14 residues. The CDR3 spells CASSPLASNYGYTF.

The chain's CDR3 is CATSSFSPREQYF. The J gene is TRBJ2-7, the V gene TRBV15; TCRdb indicates TRBD2, and absent DNA this call remains unverified. Germline CDR1 reads LNHNV; CDR2 reads YYDKDF (reference sequence). This CDR3 is 13 amino acids long. Complete variable domain (other parts from reference TRBV15 and TRBJ2-7): DAMVIQNPRYQVTQFGKPVTLSCSQTLNHNVMYWYQQKSSQAPKLLFHYYDKDFNNEADTPDNFQSRRPNTSFCFLDIRSPGLGDTAMYLCATSSFSPREQYFGPGTRLTVT.

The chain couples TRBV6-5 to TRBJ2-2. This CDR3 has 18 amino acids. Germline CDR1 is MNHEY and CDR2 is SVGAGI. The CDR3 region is CASSPWGSVATNTGELFF.

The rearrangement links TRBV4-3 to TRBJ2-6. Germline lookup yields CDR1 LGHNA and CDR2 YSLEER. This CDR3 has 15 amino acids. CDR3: CASSQELDGANVLTF.

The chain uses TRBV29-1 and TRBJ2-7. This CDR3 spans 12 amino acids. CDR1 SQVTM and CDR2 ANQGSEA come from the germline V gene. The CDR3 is CSVEVWGPEQYF.

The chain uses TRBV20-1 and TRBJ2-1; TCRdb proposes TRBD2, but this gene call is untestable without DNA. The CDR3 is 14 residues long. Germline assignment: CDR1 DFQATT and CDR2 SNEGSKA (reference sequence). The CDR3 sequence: CSAIPADSYNEQFF.

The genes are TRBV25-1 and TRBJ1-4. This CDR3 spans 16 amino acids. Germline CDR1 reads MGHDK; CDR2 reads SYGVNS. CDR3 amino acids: CASSGLTSATNEKLFF.

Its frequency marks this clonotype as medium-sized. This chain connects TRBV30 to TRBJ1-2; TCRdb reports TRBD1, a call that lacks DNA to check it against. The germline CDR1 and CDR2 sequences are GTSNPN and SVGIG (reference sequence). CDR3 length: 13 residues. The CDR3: CARGQDSSYGYTF.

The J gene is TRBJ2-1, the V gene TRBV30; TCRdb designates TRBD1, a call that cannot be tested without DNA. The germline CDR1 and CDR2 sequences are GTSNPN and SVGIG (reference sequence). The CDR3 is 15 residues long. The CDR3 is CAWSDGQGTANEQFF.

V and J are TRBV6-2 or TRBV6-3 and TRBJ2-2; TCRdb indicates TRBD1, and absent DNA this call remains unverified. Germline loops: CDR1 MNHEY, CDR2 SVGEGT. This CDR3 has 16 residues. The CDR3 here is CASEGWDRMNTGELFF.

The CDR3 loop is CSALHGGWRNYYFQETQYF. The rearrangement joins TRBV20-1 to TRBJ2-5; TCRdb designates TRBD1, a call that cannot be tested without DNA. Germline-derived CDR1 and CDR2 are DFQATT and SNEGSKA (reference sequence). The CDR3 spans 19 residues.

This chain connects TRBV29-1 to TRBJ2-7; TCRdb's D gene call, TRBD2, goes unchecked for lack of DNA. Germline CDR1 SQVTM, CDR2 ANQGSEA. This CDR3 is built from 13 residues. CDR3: CGARRGGGREQYF.

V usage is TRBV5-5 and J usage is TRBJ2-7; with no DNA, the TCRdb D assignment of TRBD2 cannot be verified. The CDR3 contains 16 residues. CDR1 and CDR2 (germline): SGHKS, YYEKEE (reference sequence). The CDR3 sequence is CASSLAGPQGAYEQYF.

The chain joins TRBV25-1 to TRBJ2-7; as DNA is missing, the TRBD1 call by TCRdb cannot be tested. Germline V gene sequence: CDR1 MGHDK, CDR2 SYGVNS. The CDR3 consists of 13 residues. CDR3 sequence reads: CASSDRETHEQYF.

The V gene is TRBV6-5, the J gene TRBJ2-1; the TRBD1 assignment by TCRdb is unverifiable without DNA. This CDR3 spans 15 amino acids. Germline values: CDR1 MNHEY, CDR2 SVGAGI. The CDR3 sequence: CASSPGQGPYNEQFF.

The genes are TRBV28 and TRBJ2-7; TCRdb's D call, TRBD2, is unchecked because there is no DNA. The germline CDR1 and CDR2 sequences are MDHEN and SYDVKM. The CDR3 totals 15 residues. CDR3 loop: CASSLSANSDYEQYF.

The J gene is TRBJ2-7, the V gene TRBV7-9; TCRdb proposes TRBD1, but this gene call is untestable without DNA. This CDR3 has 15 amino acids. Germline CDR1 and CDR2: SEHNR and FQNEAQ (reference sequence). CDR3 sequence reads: CASSLTDHRGDEQYF.

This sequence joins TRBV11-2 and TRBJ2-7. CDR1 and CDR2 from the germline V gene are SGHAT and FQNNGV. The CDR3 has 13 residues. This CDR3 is CASRRTESYEQYF.

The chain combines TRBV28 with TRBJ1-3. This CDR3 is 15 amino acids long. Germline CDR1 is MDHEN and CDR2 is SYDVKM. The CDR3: CASTPAGPTGNTIYF.